These 19 T cell receptor beta chains came from one sample sequenced in a study of shared clonotypes between healthy human individuals. The protocol was immunoSEQ multiplex PCR, while the TCRdb copy is restricted to in-frame clones and leaves out a portion. The repertoire holds 2 million to 2.5 million clones, with roughly 95% as singletons. CD8 cells classed as naive were CD45RO-negative and positively selected for CCR7, excluding terminally differentiated effector memory CD45RA+ cells. Sequencing was done on a sample of naive CD8+ T cells sorted from blood. These receptors came from a man aged 18 to 29 in good health.

The V and J genes are TRBV19 and TRBJ2-1; tentatively, D is TRBD2 (6 bases). The V and J ends lost 4 bases and 3 bases respectively, with 10 bases between them. From germline, CDR1 is LNHDA and CDR2 SQIVND (reference sequence). The CDR3 runs to 14 residues. The CDR3 bases are TGTGCCAGTAGTACGCGACTAGTCTACAATGAGCAGTTCTTC. This codes for CASSTRLVYNEQFF.

This clone appeared a single time. V usage is TRBV6-5 and J usage is TRBJ2-5; D may match TRBD1 or TRBD2 (5 bases each). Germline CDR1 reads MNHEY; CDR2 reads SVGAGI. The length of the CDR3 is 15 residues. V was shortened by 0 bases and J by 1 base, with 9 bases between the two germline ends. CDR3 in amino acids: CASSYSGAPQETQYF. CDR3 sequence (DNA): TGTGCCAGCAGTTACTCCGGGGCCCCCCAAGAGACCCAGTACTTC.

The chain has TRBV9 and TRBJ2-3; 10 bases fit TRBD2. This CDR3 spans 17 amino acids. V dropped 7 bases and J dropped 2; count of bases not matched to a gene: 13. Germline CDR1 is SGDLS and CDR2 is YYNGEE. The CDR3: CASGRRGSGGPTDTQYF. The CDR3, as DNA: TGTGCCAGCGGGCGTAGAGGTAGCGGGGGGCCCACAGATACGCAGTATTTT.

J is TRBJ2-7 and V is TRBV6-5; D might be TRBD2 (5 bases). The germline gives CDR1 MNHEY, CDR2 SVGAGI. The CDR3 runs 15 residues. Trimming removed 2 bases from V and 0 bases from J, with 11 bases in between. The CDR3 here is CASSYPTGSSYEQYF. The CDR3 nucleotides are TGTGCCAGCAGTTACCCGACGGGGAGCTCCTACGAGCAGTACTTC.

This chain joins TRBV6-1 and TRBJ2-7; D not certain. Trimming shortened V by 8 bases and J by 5 bases, and 13 bases separated the two germline ends. Germline V gives CDR1 MNHNS, CDR2 SASEGT. This CDR3 spans 12 amino acids. The CDR3: CASRKGLDEQYF. The CDR3 DNA reads as TGTGCCAGCCGTAAAGGCTTAGACGAGCAGTACTTC.

This clone has just one count. This rearrangement joins TRBV27 to TRBJ2-7; no reliable D call. CDR3 length: 14 residues. Trimming removed 5 bases from V and 1 base from J, with 12 bases in between. Germline-derived CDR1 and CDR2 are MNHEY and SMNVEV (reference sequence). The CDR3 here is CASSIRDRSYEQYF. CDR3 bases: TGTGCCAGCAGTATAAGAGACCGATCCTACGAGCAGTACTTC.

The V call is TRBV9, the J call TRBJ2-7, with TRBD1 matching over 8 bases. The CDR3 sequence is 17 residues long. V shed 3 bases, J shed 1 base, and the junction held 12 bases outside the gene matches. The V gene's germline CDR1 is SGDLS and CDR2 YYNGEE. CDR3 in amino acids: CASSAPLAGGTSYEQYF. CDR3 DNA: TGTGCCAGCAGCGCCCCGCTGGCAGGGGGCACGTCCTACGAGCAGTACTTC.

The chain employs TRBV19 and TRBJ2-3; weak D call: TRBD2 (5 bases). Germline V gene lookup returns CDR1 LNHDA and CDR2 SQIVND (reference sequence). The V and J ends lost 9 bases and 2 bases respectively, with 15 bases between them. This CDR3 region has 14 residues. The CDR3 spells CASSLGEFTDTQYF. As DNA, the CDR3 is TGTGCCAGCAGTCTCGGGGAATTCACAGATACGCAGTATTTT.

The chain links TRBV19 to TRBJ1-1; TRBD1 matches 8 bases. The CDR3 loop spans 14 amino acids. Germline assignment: CDR1 LNHDA and CDR2 SQIVND (reference sequence). The ends lost 10 bases at V and 1 base at J; junction bases unmatched: 8. The CDR3 spells CATRPDRENTEAFF. In nucleotides, the CDR3 is TGTGCCACTAGACCGGACAGGGAGAACACTGAAGCTTTCTTT.

A word on this clone: An end of the junction differs from the germline gene, which may be a read error. The V gene is TRBV7-7, the J gene TRBJ1-1; D call uncertain. The CDR3 runs to 13 residues. Germline-derived CDR1 and CDR2 are SSHAT and FNYEAQ (reference sequence). CDR3 nucleotides: TGTGCTAGCAGCCCAGTGAGAGCGCGGACAGCTTTCTTT. The encoded protein is CASSPVRARTAFF.

A remark on this clone: The same CDR3 can be traced to other DNA sequences in this sample. This chain joins TRBV9 and TRBJ2-1; D may be TRBD2 (6 bases). Germline V gene data show CDR1 as SGDLS and CDR2 as YYNGEE. The CDR3 runs to 16 residues. The V end was cut by 0 bases, the J end by 0 bases, with 10 bases between. The CDR3 here is CASSVEAGYSYNEQFF. The DNA of the CDR3 is TGTGCCAGCAGCGTAGAGGCGGGGTACTCCTACAATGAGCAGTTCTTC.

As DNA, the CDR3 is TGTGCCACCCAAGGAAACAAGGATACGCAGTATTTT. The encoded protein is CATQGNKDTQYF. This sequence joins TRBV27 and TRBJ2-3; D is undetermined. Trimming stripped 10 bases from V and 6 bases from J, with 14 bases between. The length of the CDR3 is 12 residues. Germline CDR1 MNHEY, CDR2 SMNVEV (reference sequence).

V gene TRBV6-5 combines with J gene TRBJ2-5; D remains ambiguous. This CDR3 comprises 15 residues. V lost 5 bases, J lost 5 bases, and 18 bases lay in between. From germline, CDR1 is MNHEY and CDR2 SVGAGI. CDR3 amino acids: CASSPLTQTPETQYF. For the CDR3, the DNA is TGTGCCAGCAGTCCACTTACCCAAACCCCCGAGACCCAGTACTTC.

V and J are TRBV5-1 and TRBJ2-3, with 9 positions matching TRBD2. The CDR3 length is 15 residues. V lost 1 base, J lost 3 bases, and 3 bases stayed unmatched. Germline V lookup: CDR1 SGHRS, CDR2 YFSETQ. CDR3 sequence: CASSLKLAGTDTQYF. The CDR3 region has the DNA TGCGCCAGCAGCTTGAAACTAGCGGGTACAGATACGCAGTATTTT.

This chain links TRBV6-1 with TRBJ2-1; D uncertain. Trimming took 6 bases from V and 2 from J, leaving 11 bases between them. This CDR3 has 14 amino acids. Germline CDR1 MNHNS, CDR2 SASEGT. The CDR3 nucleotides read TGTGCCAGCAGGGACCTTTCTACCTACAATGAGCAGTTCTTC. Its protein is CASRDLSTYNEQFF.

This rearrangement joins TRBV6-5 to TRBJ2-3, with a weak D call TRBD2 (5 bases). From germline, CDR1 is MNHEY and CDR2 SVGAGI. Trimming cost V 0 bases and J 10 bases, with 14 bases left between them. The CDR3 is 14 amino acids. CDR3 loop: CASSYSEGPRPQYF. Here the CDR3 DNA reads TGTGCCAGCAGTTACTCCGAGGGTCCTCGGCCGCAGTATTTT.

The DNA of the CDR3 is TGTGCCTGGAGCGATACCGGGACAGGGTGGTACAATGAGCAGTTCTTC. Translation: CAWSDTGTGWYNEQFF. The chain employs TRBV30 and TRBJ2-1, with TRBD1 identical over 9 bases. This CDR3 is built from 16 residues. Looked up from germline, CDR1 is GTSNPN and CDR2 is SVGIG (reference sequence). J lost 4 bases, V lost 3 bases, and 10 bases had no gene match.

This clone was observed once. Other DNA sequences from this sample encode an identical CDR3 as well. This chain links TRBV6-6 with TRBJ2-5, with D possibly being TRBD1 (5 bases). Germline assignment: CDR1 MNHNY and CDR2 SVGAGI (reference sequence). Trimming took 0 bases from V and 2 from J, leaving 10 bases between them. CDR3 length equals 15 residues. The CDR3 loop reads CASSYSGHLQETQYF. CDR3 DNA: TGTGCCAGCAGTTACTCCGGACACCTACAAGAGACCCAGTACTTC.

This clone was observed a single time. CDR3 bases: TGCGCCAGCAGCCAAGGACGGACAACCTACGAGCAGTACTTC. The encoded protein is CASSQGRTTYEQYF. The chain carries TRBV4-1 and TRBJ2-7; D is possibly TRBD1 (5 bases). V was clipped by 1 base and J by 2 bases, with 9 bases between them. This CDR3 has 14 residues. The germline V gene has CDR1 MGHRA and CDR2 YSYEKL.